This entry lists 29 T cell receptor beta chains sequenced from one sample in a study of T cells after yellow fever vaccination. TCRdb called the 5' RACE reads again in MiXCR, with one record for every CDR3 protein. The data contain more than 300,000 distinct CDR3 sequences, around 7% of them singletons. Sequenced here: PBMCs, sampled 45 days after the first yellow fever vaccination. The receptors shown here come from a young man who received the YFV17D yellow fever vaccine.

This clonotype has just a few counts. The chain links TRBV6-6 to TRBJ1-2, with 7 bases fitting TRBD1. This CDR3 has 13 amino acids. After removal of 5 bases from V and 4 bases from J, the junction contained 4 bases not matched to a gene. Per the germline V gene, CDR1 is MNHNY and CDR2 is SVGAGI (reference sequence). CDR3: CASSPDRAYGYTF. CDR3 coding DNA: TGTGCCAGCAGTCCCGACAGGGCCTATGGCTACACCTTC.

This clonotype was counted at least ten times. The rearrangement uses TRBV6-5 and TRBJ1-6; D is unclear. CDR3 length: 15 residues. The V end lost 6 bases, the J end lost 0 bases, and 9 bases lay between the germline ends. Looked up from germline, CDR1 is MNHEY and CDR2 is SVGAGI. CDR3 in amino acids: CASRLQSSYNSPLHF. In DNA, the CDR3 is TGTGCCAGCAGATTACAGAGCTCCTATAATTCACCCCTCCACTTT.

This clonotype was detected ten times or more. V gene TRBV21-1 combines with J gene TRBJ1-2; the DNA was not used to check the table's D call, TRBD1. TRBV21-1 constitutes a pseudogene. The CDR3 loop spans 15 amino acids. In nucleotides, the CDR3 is TGTGCCAGCAGCCCATGGACAGGGGGCACCTATGGCTACACCTTC. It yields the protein CASSPWTGGTYGYTF.

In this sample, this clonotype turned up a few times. CDR3: CSVATAARGQTGELFF. DNA of the CDR3: TGCAGCGTTGCGACGGCCGCCAGGGGGCAAACCGGGGAGCTGTTTTTT. This rearrangement joins TRBV29-1 to TRBJ2-2; 8 bases match TRBD1. Germline V gene lookup returns CDR1 SQVTM and CDR2 ANQGSEA. V was pared by 4 bases and J by 5 bases, with 12 bases of the junction left unmatched. This CDR3 is 16 amino acids long.

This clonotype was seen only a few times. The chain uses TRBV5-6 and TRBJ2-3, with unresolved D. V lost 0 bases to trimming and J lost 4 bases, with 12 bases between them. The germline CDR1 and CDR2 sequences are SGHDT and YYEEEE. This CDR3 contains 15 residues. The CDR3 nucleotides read TGTGCCAGCAGCTTGGTGGATAGCATGCCAGATACGCAGTATTTT. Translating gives CASSLVDSMPDTQYF.

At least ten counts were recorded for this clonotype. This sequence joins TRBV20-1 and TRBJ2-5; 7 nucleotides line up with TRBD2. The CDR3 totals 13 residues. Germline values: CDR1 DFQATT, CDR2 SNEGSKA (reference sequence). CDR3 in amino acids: CSATSGGQETQYF. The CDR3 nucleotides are TGCAGCGCCACGTCCGGGGGGCAAGAGACCCAGTACTTC.

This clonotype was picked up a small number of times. CDR3 loop: CASSQGAFRLGANYGYTF. The CDR3 DNA is TGCGCCAGCAGCCAAGGGGCGTTCAGGTTGGGGGCTAACTATGGCTACACCTTC. The V call is TRBV4-1, the J call TRBJ1-2; a possible D gene is TRBD1 (5 bases). V was trimmed by 1 base and J by 0 bases, leaving 18 bases between them. Germline-derived CDR1 and CDR2 are MGHRA and YSYEKL. The CDR3 is 18 amino acids.

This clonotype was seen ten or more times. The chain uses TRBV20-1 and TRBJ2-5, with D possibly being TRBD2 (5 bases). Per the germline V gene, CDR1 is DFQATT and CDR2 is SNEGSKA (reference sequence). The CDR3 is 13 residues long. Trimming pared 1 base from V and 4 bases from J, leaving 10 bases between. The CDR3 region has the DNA TGCAGTGCTAGAGTGGGTAGCGCAGAGACCCAGTACTTC. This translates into CSARVGSAETQYF.

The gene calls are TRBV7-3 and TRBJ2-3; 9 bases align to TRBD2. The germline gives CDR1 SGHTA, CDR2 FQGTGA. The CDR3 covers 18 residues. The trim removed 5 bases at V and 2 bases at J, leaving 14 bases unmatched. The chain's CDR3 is CASSNTRSGGLLTDTQYF. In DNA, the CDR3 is TGTGCCAGCAGCAATACTCGTAGCGGGGGCCTACTCACAGATACGCAGTATTTT. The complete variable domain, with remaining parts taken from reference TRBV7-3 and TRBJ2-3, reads GAGVSQTPSNKVTEKGKYVELRCDPISGHTALYWYRQSLGQGPEFLIYFQGTGAADDSGLPNDRFFAVRPEGSVSTLKIQRTERGDSAVYLCASSNTRSGGLLTDTQYFGPGTRLTVL.

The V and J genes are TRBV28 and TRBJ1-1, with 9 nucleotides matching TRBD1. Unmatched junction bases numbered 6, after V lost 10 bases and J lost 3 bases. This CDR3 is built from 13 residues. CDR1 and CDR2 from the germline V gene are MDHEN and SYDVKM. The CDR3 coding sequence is TGTGCCATTCGGGACAGGGCCGACACTGAAGCTTTCTTT. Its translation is CAIRDRADTEAFF.

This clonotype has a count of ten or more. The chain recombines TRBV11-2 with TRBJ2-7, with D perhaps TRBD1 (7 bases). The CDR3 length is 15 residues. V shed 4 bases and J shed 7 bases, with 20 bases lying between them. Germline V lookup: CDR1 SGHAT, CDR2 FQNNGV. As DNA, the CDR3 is TGTGCCAGCAGCTCCCCAAGGGGGCGGGACGGGGAGCAGTACTTC. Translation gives CASSSPRGRDGEQYF.

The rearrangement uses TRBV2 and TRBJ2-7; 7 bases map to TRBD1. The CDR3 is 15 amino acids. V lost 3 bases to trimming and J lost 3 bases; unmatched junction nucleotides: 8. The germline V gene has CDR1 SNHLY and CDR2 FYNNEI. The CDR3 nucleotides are TGTGCCAGCAGTGACCACAGGGGTCCCGACTACGAGCAGTACTTC. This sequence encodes CASSDHRGPDYEQYF.

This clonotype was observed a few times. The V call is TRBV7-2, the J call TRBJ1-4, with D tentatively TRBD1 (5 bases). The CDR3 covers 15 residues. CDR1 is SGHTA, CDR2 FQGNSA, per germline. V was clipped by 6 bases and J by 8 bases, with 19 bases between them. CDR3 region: CASRKRSGPSEKLFF. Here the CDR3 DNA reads TGTGCCAGCAGAAAGAGGTCAGGGCCTAGCGAAAAACTGTTTTTT.

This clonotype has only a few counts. CDR3 nucleotide sequence: TGTGCCAGCAGCCGGGGCGAGGCTAGCGGGAATGAGCAGTTCTTC. Its protein product is CASSRGEASGNEQFF. The rearrangement joins TRBV7-8 to TRBJ2-1; 8 nucleotides align to TRBD2. The length of the CDR3 is 15 residues. Unmatched junction bases numbered 10, after V lost 5 bases and J lost 7 bases. Germline V CDR1 and CDR2: SGHVS, FQNEAQ.

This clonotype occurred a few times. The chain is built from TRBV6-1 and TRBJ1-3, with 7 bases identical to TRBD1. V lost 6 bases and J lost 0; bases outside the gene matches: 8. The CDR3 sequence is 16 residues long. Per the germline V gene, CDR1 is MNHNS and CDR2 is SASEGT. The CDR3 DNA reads TGTGCCAGCAGATCAACCAGGGGGTTCTCTGGAAACACCATATATTTT. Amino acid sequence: CASRSTRGFSGNTIYF.

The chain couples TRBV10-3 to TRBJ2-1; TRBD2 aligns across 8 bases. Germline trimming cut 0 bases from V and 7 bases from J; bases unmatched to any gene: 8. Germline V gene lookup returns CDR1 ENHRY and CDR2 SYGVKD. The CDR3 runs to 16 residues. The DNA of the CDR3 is TGTGCCATCAGTGAGTCGCCTGGCGGGGGGTCGAATGAGCAGTTCTTC. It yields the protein CAISESPGGGSNEQFF.

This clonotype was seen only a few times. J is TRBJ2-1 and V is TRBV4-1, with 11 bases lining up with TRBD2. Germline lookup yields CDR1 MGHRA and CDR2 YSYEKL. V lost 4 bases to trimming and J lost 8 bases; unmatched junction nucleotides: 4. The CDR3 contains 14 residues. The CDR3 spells CASSPRSGGDEQFF. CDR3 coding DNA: TGCGCCAGCAGCCCTCGTAGCGGGGGGGATGAGCAGTTCTTC.

CDR3 in DNA: TGCGCCAGCAGCGCACTTCGGGGGGATCCTACGGTGGAGTACTTC. Its translation is CASSALRGDPTVEYF. The J gene is TRBJ2-7, the V gene TRBV5-1; 7 bases are a match to TRBD2. CDR1 and CDR2 from the germline V gene are SGHRS and YFSETQ. V lost 4 bases, J lost 11 bases, and 18 bases stayed unmatched. The CDR3 runs to 15 residues. Drawing the rest from reference TRBV5-1 and TRBJ2-7, the complete variable domain is KAGVTQTPRYLIKTRGQQVTLSCSPISGHRSVSWYQQTPGQGLQFLFEYFSETQRNKGNFPGRFSGRQFSNSRSEMNVSTLELGDSALYLCASSALRGDPTVEYFGPGTRLTVT.

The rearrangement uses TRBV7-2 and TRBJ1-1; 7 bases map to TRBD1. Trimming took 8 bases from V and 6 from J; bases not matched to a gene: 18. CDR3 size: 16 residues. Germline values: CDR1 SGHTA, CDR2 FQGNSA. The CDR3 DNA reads TGTGCCAGCGGTCTGATAGGGGGCCGGGTGAGTGCTGAAGCTTTCTTT. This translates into CASGLIGGRVSAEAFF.

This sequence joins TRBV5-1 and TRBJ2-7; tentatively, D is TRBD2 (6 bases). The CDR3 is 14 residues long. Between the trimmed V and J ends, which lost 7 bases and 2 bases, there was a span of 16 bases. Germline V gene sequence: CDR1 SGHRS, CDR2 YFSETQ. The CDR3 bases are TGCGCCAGCGGGAGCGGAGGGCCCGCCTACGAGCAGTACTTC. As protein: CASGSGGPAYEQYF. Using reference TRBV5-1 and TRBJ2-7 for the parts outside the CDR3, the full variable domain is KAGVTQTPRYLIKTRGQQVTLSCSPISGHRSVSWYQQTPGQGLQFLFEYFSETQRNKGNFPGRFSGRQFSNSRSEMNVSTLELGDSALYLCASGSGGPAYEQYFGPGTRLTVT.

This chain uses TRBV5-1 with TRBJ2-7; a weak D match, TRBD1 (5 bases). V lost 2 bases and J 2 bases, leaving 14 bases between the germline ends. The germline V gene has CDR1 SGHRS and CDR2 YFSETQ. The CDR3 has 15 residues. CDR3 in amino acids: CASSFQGIMPYEQYF. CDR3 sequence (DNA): TGCGCCAGCAGCTTCCAGGGTATCATGCCCTACGAGCAGTACTTC.

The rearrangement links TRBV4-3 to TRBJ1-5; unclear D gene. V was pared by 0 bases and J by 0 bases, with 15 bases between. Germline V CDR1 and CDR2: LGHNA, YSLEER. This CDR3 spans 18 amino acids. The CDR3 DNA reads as TGCGCCAGCAGCCAAGATCGCGTTTCTGGATATAGCAATCAGCCCCAGCATTTT. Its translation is CASSQDRVSGYSNQPQHF.

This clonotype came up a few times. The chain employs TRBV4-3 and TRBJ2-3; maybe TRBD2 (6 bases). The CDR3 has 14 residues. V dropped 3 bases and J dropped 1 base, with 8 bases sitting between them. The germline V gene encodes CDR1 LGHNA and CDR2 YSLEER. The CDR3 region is CASSHWEGTDTQYF. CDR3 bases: TGCGCCAGCAGCCACTGGGAGGGCACAGATACGCAGTATTTT.

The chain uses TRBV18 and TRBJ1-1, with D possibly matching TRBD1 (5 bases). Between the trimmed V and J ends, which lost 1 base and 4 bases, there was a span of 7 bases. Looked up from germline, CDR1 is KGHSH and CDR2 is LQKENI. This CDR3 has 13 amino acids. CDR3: CASSPRGVTEAFF. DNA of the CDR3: TGTGCCAGCTCACCACGGGGGGTCACTGAAGCTTTCTTT.

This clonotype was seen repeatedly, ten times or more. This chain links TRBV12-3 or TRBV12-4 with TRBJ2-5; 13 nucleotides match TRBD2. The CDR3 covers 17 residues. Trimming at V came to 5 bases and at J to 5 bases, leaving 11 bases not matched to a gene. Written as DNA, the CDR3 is TGTGCCAGCAGTAACCTTGGGACTAGCGGGGTTCGGGAGACCCAGTACTTC. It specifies CASSNLGTSGVRETQYF.

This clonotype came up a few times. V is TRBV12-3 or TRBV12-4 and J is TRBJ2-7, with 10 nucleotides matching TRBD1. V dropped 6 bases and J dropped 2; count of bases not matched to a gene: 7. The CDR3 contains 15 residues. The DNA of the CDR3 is TGTGCCAGCAGGCCCGGGACAGGGGCGGCCTACGAGCAGTACTTC. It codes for CASRPGTGAAYEQYF.

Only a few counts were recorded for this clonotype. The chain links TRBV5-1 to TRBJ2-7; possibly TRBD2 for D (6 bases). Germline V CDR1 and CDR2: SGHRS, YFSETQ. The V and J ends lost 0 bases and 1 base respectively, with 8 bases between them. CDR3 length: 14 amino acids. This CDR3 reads CASSLGRGSYEQYV. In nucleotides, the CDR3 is TGCGCCAGCAGCTTGGGACGGGGGTCCTACGAGCAGTACGTC.

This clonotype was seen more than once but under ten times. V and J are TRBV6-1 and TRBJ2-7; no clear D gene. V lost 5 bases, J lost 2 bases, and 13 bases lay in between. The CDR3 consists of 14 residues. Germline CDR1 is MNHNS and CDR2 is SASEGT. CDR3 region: CASSLSGSPYEQYV. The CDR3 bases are TGTGCCAGCAGTCTCTCCGGGTCCCCCTACGAGCAGTACGTC.

CDR3 protein: CASSLGRALDSPQHF. The CDR3 DNA reads TGCGCCAGCAGCCTTGGCAGGGCCCTCGATTCGCCCCAGCATTTT. This chain uses TRBV5-1 with TRBJ1-5, with D possibly being TRBD1 (5 bases). Trimming removed 4 bases from V and 9 bases from J, with 20 bases in between. The CDR3 extends over 15 amino acids. Looked up from germline, CDR1 is SGHRS and CDR2 is YFSETQ.